The rows below give T cell receptor beta chains drawn from one sample of a study of blood T cell repertoires in COVID-19. The data were produced by immunoSEQ multiplex PCR, yet TCRdb's version contains in-frame clones alone and is incomplete. The table includes 540,000 or so clones, 85% to 90% detected once. The source material was peripheral blood. All receptors derive from a woman aged 50 to 60 with COVID-19, enrolled during active disease. CDR3s include the opening cysteine and the closing phenylalanine or tryptophan. Each record gives: J gene, D gene, clone size, V gene, CDR3 protein, CDR3 DNA. The D gene is left open where the match is weak. Clone size is not always given. Where it is, it says once, few, many or a class for expanded clones.

TRBJ1-3,TRBD1,NA,TRBV3-1/TRBV3-2,CASSRQGAYGNTIYF,TGTGCCAGCAGCCGACAGGGGGCATATGGAAACACCATATATTTT
TRBJ1-1,NA,NA,TRBV21-1,CASSKTVRDRGNTEAFF,TGTGCCAGCAGCAAAACAGTCCGGGACAGGGGGAACACTGAAGCTTTCTTT
TRBJ1-1,NA,NA,TRBV30,CAWSKGDYLGAFF,TGTGCCTGGAGTAAGGGGGACTATCTCGGGGCTTTCTTT
TRBJ2-5,TRBD2,NA,TRBV7-9,CASSLGVLREGQETQYF,TGTGCCAGCAGCTTAGGGGTTTTACGGGAGGGTCAAGAGACCCAGTACTTC
TRBJ1-1,NA,few,TRBV5-1,CASSLDREDTEAFF,TGCGCCAGCAGCTTGGACAGGGAAGACACTGAAGCTTTCTTT
TRBJ2-3,TRBD2,once,TRBV6-1,CASSDRSGGFTDTQYF,TGTGCCAGCAGTGATAGAAGCGGGGGATTCACAGATACGCAGTATTTT
TRBJ1-1,NA,NA,TRBV2,CASYRVRGSTEAFF,TGTGCCAGTTACAGGGTTAGGGGGAGCACTGAAGCTTTCTTT
TRBJ1-2,NA,NA,TRBV28,CASSSPSLRTGGYTF,TGTGCCAGCAGTTCCCCCTCCTTAAGAACGGGGGGCTACACCTTC
TRBJ2-3,TRBD2,NA,TRBV9,CASSVKSSGGHSTDTQYF,TGTGCCAGCAGCGTAAAGTCTAGCGGGGGCCACTCCACAGATACGCAGTATTTT
TRBJ2-1,TRBD2,NA,TRBV11-2,CASSLVGGTSEQFF,TGTGCCAGCAGCTTAGTCGGGGGGACGAGTGAGCAGTTCTTC
TRBJ1-1,NA,NA,TRBV11-3,CASSLRGNTEAFF,TGTGCCAGCAGCTTGCGGGGGAACACTGAAGCTTTCTTT
TRBJ1-2,TRBD1,NA,TRBV24-1,CATSDSRQGNYGYTF,TGTGCCACCAGTGATTCCCGACAGGGGAACTATGGCTACACCTTC
TRBJ1-5,TRBD1,NA,TRBV28,CASSLQGAPQHF,TGTGCCAGCAGCCTGCAGGGGGCGCCCCAGCATTTT
TRBJ2-7,NA,NA,TRBV4-2,CASSQDRGVYEQYF,TGTGCCAGCAGCCAAGACAGGGGGGTTTACGAGCAGTACTTC
TRBJ1-1,NA,few,TRBV5-1,CASSPETSGTEAFF,TGCGCCAGCAGCCCGGAGACCTCGGGAACTGAAGCTTTCTTT
TRBJ1-2,NA,NA,TRBV28,CASSLGARRGYTF,TGTGCCAGCAGTTTGGGGGCACGTCGGGGCTACACCTTC
TRBJ2-2,TRBD1,once,TRBV28,CASSHDRDGRELFF,TGTGCCAGCAGTCACGACAGGGATGGCCGGGAGCTGTTTTTT
TRBJ1-1,NA,NA,TRBV6-1,CASSEQVGTEAFF,TGTGCCAGCAGTGAACAGGTTGGCACTGAAGCTTTCTTT
TRBJ1-1,NA,NA,TRBV6-5,CASSYSGGTNTEAFF,TGTGCCAGCAGTTACTCAGGCGGAACAAACACTGAAGCTTTCTTT
TRBJ1-2,TRBD1,NA,TRBV7-2,CASNHLTGNYGYTF,TGTGCCAGCAACCACCTGACAGGGAACTATGGCTACACCTTC
TRBJ2-1,NA,NA,TRBV27,CASSQGLRGSYEQFF,TGTGCCAGCAGTCAAGGACTCAGGGGATCGTATGAGCAGTTCTTC
TRBJ2-7,NA,few,TRBV18,CASSPSGSFYEQYF,TGTGCCAGCTCACCCTCGGGATCCTTCTACGAGCAGTACTTC
TRBJ1-1,NA,NA,TRBV6-5,CASSYTTGTEAFF,TGTGCCAGCAGTTACACAACAGGTACTGAAGCTTTCTTT
TRBJ1-2,NA,NA,TRBV2,CASSSIASYTF,TGTGCCAGCAGTTCCATCGCGAGCTACACCTTC
TRBJ2-1,TRBD2,NA,TRBV9,CASSANWGGSTLGYNEQFF,TGTGCCAGCAGCGCCAACTGGGGGGGGTCCACCCTTGGCTACAATGAGCAGTTCTTC
TRBJ1-1,NA,NA,TRBV19,CASSIDLAEAFF,TGTGCCAGTAGTATAGATCTCGCTGAAGCTTTCTTT
TRBJ1-1,TRBD1,few,TRBV6-4,CASSEDTGANTEAFF,TGTGCCAGCAGCGAAGACACAGGGGCGAACACTGAAGCTTTCTTT
TRBJ1-1,NA,NA,TRBV10-3,CAISESGAGDTEAFF,TGTGCCATCAGTGAGTCAGGGGCAGGGGACACTGAAGCTTTCTTT
TRBJ2-1,TRBD2,NA,TRBV5-6,CASSLGTSLNEQFF,TGTGCCAGCAGCTTGGGGACTAGCTTAAATGAGCAGTTCTTC
TRBJ1-6,TRBD1,NA,TRBV6-5,CAGRGAVNSPLHF,TGTGCGGGCAGGGGGGCTGTTAATTCACCCCTCCACTTT
TRBJ2-3,NA,NA,TRBV5-4,CAIHEDGRTDTQYF,TGTGCCATCCATGAGGATGGCCGCACAGATACGCAGTATTTT
TRBJ2-2,TRBD2,NA,TRBV5-8,CASSSGLAGYTGELFF,TGTGCCAGCAGCTCAGGACTAGCGGGGTACACCGGGGAGCTGTTTTTT
TRBJ2-7,TRBD1,NA,TRBV11-1,CASSLLGGQSNYEQYF,TGTGCCAGCAGCTTATTAGGGGGACAGAGCAACTACGAGCAGTACTTC
TRBJ1-1,TRBD1,NA,TRBV29-1,CSAGQSEGAEAFF,TGCAGCGCGGGACAGTCCGAGGGCGCTGAAGCTTTCTTT
TRBJ2-1,NA,once,TRBV11-2,CASSNRPTDGYNEQFF,TGTGCCAGCAGCAACCGGCCAACAGATGGGTACAATGAGCAGTTCTTC
TRBJ1-1,NA,NA,TRBV5-1,CASSLTGPNTEAFF,TGCGCCAGCAGCTTGACAGGCCCGAACACTGAAGCTTTCTTT
TRBJ1-6,TRBD1,NA,TRBV7-2,CASSLAQGSNSPLHF,TGTGCCAGCAGCCTAGCACAGGGGTCTAATTCACCCCTCCACTTT
TRBJ2-7,NA,NA,TRBV28,CASSPTPSYEQYF,TGTGCCAGCAGCCCCACTCCATCCTACGAGCAGTACTTC
TRBJ1-1,NA,NA,TRBV5-4,CASSFGPGTEAFF,TGTGCCAGCAGCTTTGGTCCGGGCACTGAAGCTTTCTTT
TRBJ1-1,NA,NA,TRBV3-1/TRBV3-2,CASSPYKGKAFF,TGTGCCAGCAGCCCTTACAAGGGGAAAGCTTTCTTT
TRBJ1-1,TRBD1,NA,TRBV7-2,CASSLEGAGGAEAFF,TGTGCCAGCAGCTTAGAAGGGGCAGGGGGCGCCGAAGCTTTCTTT
TRBJ2-7,NA,NA,TRBV2,CASTPPGAYEQYF,TGTGCCAGCACCCCCCCCGGGGCCTACGAGCAGTACTTC
TRBJ2-7,NA,NA,TRBV11-3,CASSLDRLGEQYF,TGTGCCAGCAGCCTAGATAGACTCGGCGAGCAGTACTTC
TRBJ2-7,NA,NA,TRBV10-1,CASSELRAGEQYF,TGCGCCAGCAGTGAGTTGAGGGCGGGGGAGCAGTACTTC
TRBJ1-1,NA,NA,TRBV6-1,CASSEQVPMNTEAFF,TGTGCCAGCAGTGAGCAGGTCCCTATGAACACTGAAGCTTTCTTT
TRBJ1-5,TRBD1,once,TRBV27,CASSHGTGGGQPQHF,TGTGCCAGCAGTCATGGGACAGGGGGAGGTCAGCCCCAGCATTTT
TRBJ2-7,TRBD2,NA,TRBV6-5,CASTSRTSGSYEQYF,TGTGCCAGCACCTCACGGACTAGCGGCTCCTACGAGCAGTACTTC
TRBJ2-1,TRBD2,NA,TRBV11-1,CASSSWTRRSYNEQFF,TGTGCCAGCAGCTCCTGGACTAGGAGGTCCTACAATGAGCAGTTCTTC
TRBJ1-2,TRBD1,NA,TRBV29-1,CSVWTGALDGYTF,TGCAGCGTTTGGACAGGCGCCCTTGATGGCTACACCTTC
TRBJ2-1,TRBD2,NA,TRBV6-5,CASGDGGAVDEQFF,TGTGCCAGCGGGGACGGGGGGGCCGTGGATGAGCAGTTCTTC
TRBJ2-3,NA,NA,TRBV6-5,CASSYRGGYDTQYF,TGTGCCAGCAGTTACCGTGGGGGGTACGATACGCAGTATTTT
TRBJ1-1,TRBD1,NA,TRBV10-1,CASSELRQGGTEAFF,TGCGCCAGCAGTGAACTTCGACAGGGTGGCACTGAAGCTTTCTTT
TRBJ2-6,TRBD1,NA,TRBV2,CASSVSQGTGANVLTF,TGTGCCAGCAGTGTATCACAGGGGACTGGGGCCAACGTCCTGACTTTC
TRBJ1-2,NA,once,TRBV19,CASSPGLAYGYTF,TGTGCCAGTAGTCCCGGGTTGGCCTATGGCTACACCTTC
TRBJ2-7,NA,NA,TRBV29-1,CSVERVAGSYEQYF,TGCAGCGTTGAGAGGGTGGCGGGGTCCTACGAGCAGTACTTC
TRBJ1-1,NA,few,TRBV5-1,CASSLEVQGVTEAFF,TGCGCCAGCAGCTTGGAGGTACAGGGAGTCACTGAAGCTTTCTTT
TRBJ2-7,NA,once,TRBV7-8,CASSVDYYEQYF,TGTGCCAGCAGCGTAGACTACTACGAGCAGTACTTC